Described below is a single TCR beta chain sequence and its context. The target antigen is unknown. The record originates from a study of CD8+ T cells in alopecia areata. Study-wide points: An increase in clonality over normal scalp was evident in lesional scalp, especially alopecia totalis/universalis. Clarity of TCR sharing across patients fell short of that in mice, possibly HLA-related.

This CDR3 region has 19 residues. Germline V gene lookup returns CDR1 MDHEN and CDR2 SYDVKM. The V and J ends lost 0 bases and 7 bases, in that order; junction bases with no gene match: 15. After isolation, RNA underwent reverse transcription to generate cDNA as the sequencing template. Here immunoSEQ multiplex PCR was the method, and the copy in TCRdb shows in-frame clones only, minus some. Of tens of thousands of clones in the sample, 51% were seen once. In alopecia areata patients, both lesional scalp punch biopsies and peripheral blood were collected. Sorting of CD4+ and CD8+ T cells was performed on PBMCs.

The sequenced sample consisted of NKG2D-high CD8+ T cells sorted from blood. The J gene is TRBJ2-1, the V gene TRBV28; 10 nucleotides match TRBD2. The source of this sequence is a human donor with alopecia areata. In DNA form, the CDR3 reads TGTGCCAGCAGTTTATGGCCCTGGCAGCGGGAGGGCCTGGGGAATGAGCAGTTCTTC. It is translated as CASSLWPWQREGLGNEQFF.